Below are 3 T cell receptor beta chains sequenced from a single sample in a study of technical replicates of blood from a handful of donors. The data were produced by immunoSEQ multiplex PCR, yet TCRdb's version contains in-frame clones alone and is incomplete. The sample has 70,000 to 85,000 clones; almost 98% are singletons. Sequencing was carried out using T cells isolated from PBMCs. Receptors were obtained from a human donor in good health.

The chain has TRBV5-1 and TRBJ2-7, with 8 bases identical to TRBD2. The CDR3 has 14 amino acids. V was pared by 3 bases and J by 0 bases, with 2 bases of the junction left unmatched. Germline V gene sequence: CDR1 SGHRS, CDR2 YFSETQ. The CDR3 nucleotides read TGCGCCAGCAGCTCACTAGCGGACTCCTACGAGCAGTACTTC. Protein sequence: CASSSLADSYEQYF.

The CDR3 here is CASSRRQDIGYTGELFF. CDR3 nucleotides: TGTGCCAGCAGCCGAAGACAGGACATTGGGTACACCGGGGAGCTGTTTTTT. The rearrangement links TRBV7-9 to TRBJ2-2; possibly TRBD1 for D (6 bases). With 5 bases removed from V and 3 bases from J, the gap between germline ends came to 19 bases. CDR1 SEHNR and CDR2 FQNEAQ come from the germline V gene (reference sequence). There are 17 residues in the CDR3.

The J gene is TRBJ2-7, the V gene TRBV6-5; 9 nucleotides match TRBD1. V trimming: 0 bases; J trimming: 4 bases; junction bases outside the gene matches: 1. Per germline, CDR1 MNHEY and CDR2 SVGAGI. The length of the CDR3 is 14 residues. The DNA for the CDR3 is TGTGCCAGCAGTTACTCCGGGACAGGGTACGAGCAGTACTTC. Its translation is CASSYSGTGYEQYF.